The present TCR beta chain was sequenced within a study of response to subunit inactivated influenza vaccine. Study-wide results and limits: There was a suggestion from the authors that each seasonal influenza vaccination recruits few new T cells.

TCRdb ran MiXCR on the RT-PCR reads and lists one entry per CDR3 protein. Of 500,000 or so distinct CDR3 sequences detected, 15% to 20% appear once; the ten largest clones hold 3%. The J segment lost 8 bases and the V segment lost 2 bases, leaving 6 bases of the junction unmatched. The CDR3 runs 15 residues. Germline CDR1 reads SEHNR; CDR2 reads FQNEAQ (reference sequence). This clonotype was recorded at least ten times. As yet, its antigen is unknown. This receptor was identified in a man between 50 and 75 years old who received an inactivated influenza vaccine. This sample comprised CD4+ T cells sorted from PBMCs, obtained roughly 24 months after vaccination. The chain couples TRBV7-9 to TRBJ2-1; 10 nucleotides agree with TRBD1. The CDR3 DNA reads TGTGCCAGCAGCTTATCAGTGACAGGGGGCTATGAGCAGTTCTTC. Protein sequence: CASSLSVTGGYEQFF. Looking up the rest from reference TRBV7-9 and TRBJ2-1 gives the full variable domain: DTGVSQNPRHKITKRGQNVTFRCDPISEHNRLYWYRQTLGQGPEFLTYFQNEAQLEKSRLLSDRFSAERPKGSFSTLEIQRTEQGDSAMYLCASSLSVTGGYEQFFGPGTRLTVL.